This paragraph reports one T cell receptor beta chain. Its antigen remains unidentified. The entry originates in a study of shared clonotypes between healthy human individuals. Assay: immunoSEQ multiplex PCR; the TCRdb copy retains only in-frame clones and omits some. The repertoire holds 1.5 million to 2.5 million clones, with approximately 95% as singletons. Trimming left V 1 base short and J 5 bases short, with 13 bases between. This CDR3 region has 15 residues. The germline V gene encodes CDR1 SGHRS and CDR2 YFSETQ. Regarding the study as a whole: Generally, naive subsets came out with larger estimated richness than memory subsets. Generation probability values for non-shared clonotypes were lower than those for clonotypes shared by all four donors. Specimens sampled were limited to blood, with tissue repertoires likely differing.

Naive-designated CD8 cells lacked CD45RO, were positively enriched for CCR7, and omitted terminally differentiated effector memory CD45RA+ cells. This receptor was obtained from a young man in good health. V usage is TRBV5-1 and J usage is TRBJ2-1; either TRBD1 or TRBD2 may supply D (5 bases each). Sequencing used naive CD8+ T cells sorted from blood. CDR3 protein: CASSLLGELDNEQFF. The DNA of the CDR3 is TGCGCCAGCAGCTTGCTGGGGGAGTTAGACAATGAGCAGTTCTTC.